Listed below are T cell receptor beta chains from one sample, sequenced in a study of monozygotic twins with cystic fibrosis. Only in-frame clones appear in the TCRdb table, and some are missing; sequencing was by immunoSEQ multiplex PCR. The table has approximately 24,000 clones, about 86% seen once. The specimen was blood. These receptors came from a woman aged 25 to 39 with cystic fibrosis. Both conserved end residues are part of each CDR3. Clone size, where shown, is once, few, many, or a class for clones that have expanded.

V gene	CDR3 length	J gene	clone size	CDR3 protein
TRBV14	14	TRBJ2-1	-	CASSLGQFHNEQFF
TRBV19	13	TRBJ1-6	-	CASRRGVGSPLHF
TRBV7-9	14	TRBJ2-7	-	CASSPRRGSYEQYF
TRBV6-5	14	TRBJ2-7	-	CASSYAGSSYEQYF
TRBV7-7	15	TRBJ2-5	few	CASSLERAGYETQYF
TRBV14	17	TRBJ2-1	-	CASSHSSASSIYNEQFF
TRBV10-3	15	TRBJ1-5	-	CAISAGQGNNQPQHF
TRBV15	15	TRBJ1-2	-	CATSRDSTGALGYTF
TRBV5-8	15	TRBJ2-7	-	CASILLTPGIYEQYF
TRBV5-1	13	TRBJ2-5	-	CASSFDRAETQYF
TRBV7-8	14	TRBJ2-7	-	CASSVKRGGYEQYF
TRBV27	15	TRBJ2-2	once	CASSAQRPNTGELFF
TRBV5-6	16	TRBJ2-3	once	CASSLRLAGVADTQYF
TRBV25-1	15	TRBJ2-1	-	CASSPSGGALNEQFF
TRBV7-9	12	TRBJ1-3	-	CASSASGNTIYF
TRBV5-6	14	TRBJ1-1	-	CASSLAALNTEAFF
TRBV18	15	TRBJ2-7	-	CASSPGATGGGEQYF
TRBV4-3	16	TRBJ1-2	once	CASSQDPGGGNYGYTF
TRBV15	14	TRBJ2-7	-	CATSRDGSSYEQYF
TRBV7-2	13	TRBJ1-1	-	CASSLYREAEAFF
TRBV19	15	TRBJ1-5	-	CASLSKGAPNQPQHF
TRBV14	15	TRBJ1-3	-	CASSQDLQRKNTIYF
TRBV19	15	TRBJ1-6	-	CASSDRGNYNSPLHF
TRBV4-1	14	TRBJ1-2	-	CASSQGNPAYGYTF
TRBV2	11	TRBJ1-6	-	CASQGGSPLHF
TRBV25-1	14	TRBJ1-2	once	CASSEDRGVYGYTF
TRBV18	15	TRBJ2-3	-	CASSPPGADTDTQYF
TRBV5-1	15	TRBJ2-3	-	CASSSGGPGTDTQYF
TRBV21-1	15	TRBJ1-5	-	CASSSRTGPDQPQHF
TRBV6-5	15	TRBJ1-2	-	CASSYFRQGTDGYTF
TRBV4-3	14	TRBJ2-7	once	CASSQDRGSYEQYF
TRBV5-1	12	TRBJ2-1	-	CASSRTGGFEFF
TRBV5-1	15	TRBJ2-4	once	CASRAGQAGKNIQYF
TRBV27	13	TRBJ2-1	-	CASSLSTYNEQFF
TRBV7-9	16	TRBJ1-2	-	CASSLNGATRGYGYTF
TRBV6-6	14	TRBJ2-5	-	CATGPGGSWETQYF
TRBV7-9	13	TRBJ2-5	-	CASSQQKQETQYF
TRBV27	16	TRBJ1-6	once	CASSLSQGGYNSPLHF
TRBV11-2	14	TRBJ1-4	-	CASSSGTGGEKLFF
TRBV6-5	16	TRBJ1-2	-	CASSYSRARANYGYTF
TRBV4-1	16	TRBJ1-6	-	CASSQIDRGVTSPLHF
TRBV7-9	15	TRBJ2-7	-	CASSSQGQGIYEQYF
TRBV4-3	14	TRBJ1-1	-	CASSQTGFVTEAFF
TRBV27	17	TRBJ2-3	-	CASSLSGGTVSTDTQYF
TRBV9	13	TRBJ1-2	once	CASGTGGHYGYTF
TRBV11-2	12	TRBJ1-2	few	CASSYLNYGYTF
TRBV9	14	TRBJ2-3	-	CASSVLGGADTQYF